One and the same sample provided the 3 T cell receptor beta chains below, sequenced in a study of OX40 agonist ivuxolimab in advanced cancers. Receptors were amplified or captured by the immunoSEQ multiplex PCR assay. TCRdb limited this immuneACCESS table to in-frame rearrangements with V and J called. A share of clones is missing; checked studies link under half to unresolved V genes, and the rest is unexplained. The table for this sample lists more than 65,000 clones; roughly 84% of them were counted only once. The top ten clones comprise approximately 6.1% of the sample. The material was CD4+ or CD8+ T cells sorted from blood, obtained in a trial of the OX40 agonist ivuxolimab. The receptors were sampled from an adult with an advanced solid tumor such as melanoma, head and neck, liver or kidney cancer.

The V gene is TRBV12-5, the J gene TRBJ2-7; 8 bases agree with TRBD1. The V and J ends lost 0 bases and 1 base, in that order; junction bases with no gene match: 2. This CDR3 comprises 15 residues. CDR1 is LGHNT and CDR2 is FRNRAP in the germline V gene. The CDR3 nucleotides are TGTGCTAGTGGTTTGGTCGGGACAGGTTCCTACGAGCAGTACTTC. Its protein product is CASGLVGTGSYEQYF. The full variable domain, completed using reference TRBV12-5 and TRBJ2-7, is DARVTQTPRHKVTEMGQEVTMRCQPILGHNTVFWYRQTMMQGLELLAYFRNRAPLDDSGMPKDRFSAEMPDATLATLKIQPSEPRDSAVYFCASGLVGTGSYEQYFGPGTRLTVT.

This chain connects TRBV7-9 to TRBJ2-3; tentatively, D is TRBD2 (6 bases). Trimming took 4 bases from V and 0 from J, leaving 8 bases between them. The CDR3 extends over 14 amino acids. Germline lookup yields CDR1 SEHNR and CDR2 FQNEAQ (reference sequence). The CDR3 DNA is TGTGCCAGCAGCTGGGGGGATAGCACAGATACGCAGTATTTT. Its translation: CASSWGDSTDTQYF.

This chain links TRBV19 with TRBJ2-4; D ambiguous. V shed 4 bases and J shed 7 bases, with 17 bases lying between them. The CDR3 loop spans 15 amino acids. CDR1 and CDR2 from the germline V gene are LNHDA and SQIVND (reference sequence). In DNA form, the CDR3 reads TGTGCCAGTAGTAGGTCGGGCACGTATGTCAACATTCAGTACTTC. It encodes CASSRSGTYVNIQYF.